This T cell receptor (beta chain) was identified in a study of cytomegalovirus exposure and HLA in healthy donors. This PCR relied on a set of 60 Vbeta primers and 13 Jbeta primers. Clones were sequenced by immunoSEQ multiplex PCR, and TCRdb holds only the in-frame ones, with some missing. This sample yields approximately 120,000 clones, of which 60% to 85% are seen a single time; approximately 6.5% belongs to the top ten. The CDR3 sequence is 15 residues long. The germline CDR1 and CDR2 sequences are LNHDA and SQIVND (reference sequence). With V trimmed by 5 bases and J by 1 base, 6 bases remained unmatched.

V is TRBV19 and J is TRBJ1-1; 8 bases agree with TRBD1. This TCR derives from a woman in her thirties or forties in good health and CMV-seronegative. The sequenced sample consisted of PBMCs. CDR3 protein: CASSVFRGRNTEAFF. The DNA of the CDR3 is TGTGCCAGTAGTGTCTTCAGGGGGCGGAACACTGAAGCTTTCTTT.